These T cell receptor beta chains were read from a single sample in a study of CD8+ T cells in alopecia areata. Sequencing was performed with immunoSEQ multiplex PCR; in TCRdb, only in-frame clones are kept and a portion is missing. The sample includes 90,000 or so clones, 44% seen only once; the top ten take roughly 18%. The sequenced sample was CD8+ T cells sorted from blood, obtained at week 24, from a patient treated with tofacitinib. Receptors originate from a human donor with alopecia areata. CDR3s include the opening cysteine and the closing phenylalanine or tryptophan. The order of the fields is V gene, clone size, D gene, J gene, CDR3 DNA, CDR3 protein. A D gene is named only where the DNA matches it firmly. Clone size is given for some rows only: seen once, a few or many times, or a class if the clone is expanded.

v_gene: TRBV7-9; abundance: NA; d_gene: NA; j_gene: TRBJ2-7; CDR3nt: TGTGCCAGCAGCTCTCTAAACTACGAGCAGTACTTC; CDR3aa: CASSSLNYEQYF
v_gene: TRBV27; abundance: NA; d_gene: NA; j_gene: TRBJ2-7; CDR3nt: TGTGCCAGCAGTTTACAGGTCACTAGCCACGAGCAGTACTTC; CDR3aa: CASSLQVTSHEQYF
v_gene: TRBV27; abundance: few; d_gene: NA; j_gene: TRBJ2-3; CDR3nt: TGTGCCAGCAGTTTATCCGGGAGTACAGATACGCAGTATTTT; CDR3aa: CASSLSGSTDTQYF
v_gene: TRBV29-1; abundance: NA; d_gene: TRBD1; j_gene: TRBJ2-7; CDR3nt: TGCAGCGTTGATGAGGGGGCGCATCAAGAGCAGTACTTC; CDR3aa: CSVDEGAHQEQYF
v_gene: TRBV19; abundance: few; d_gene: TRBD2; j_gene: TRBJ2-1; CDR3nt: TGTGCCAGTATTCAGACTAGCGGTTACTACAATGAGCAGTTCTTC; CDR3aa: CASIQTSGYYNEQFF
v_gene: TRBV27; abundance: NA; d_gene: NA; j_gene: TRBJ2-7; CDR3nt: TGTGCCAGCAGATTATATCCTAGCTCCTACGAGCAGTACTTC; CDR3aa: CASRLYPSSYEQYF
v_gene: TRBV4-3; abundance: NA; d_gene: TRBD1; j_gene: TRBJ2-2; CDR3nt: TGCGCCAGCAGCCAACCAGGGGGTACCGGGGAGCTGTTTTTT; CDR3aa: CASSQPGGTGELFF
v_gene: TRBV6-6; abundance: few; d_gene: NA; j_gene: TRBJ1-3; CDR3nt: TGTGCCAGCAGTTACTCGACGGAGGGAAACACCATATATTTT; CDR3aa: CASSYSTEGNTIYF
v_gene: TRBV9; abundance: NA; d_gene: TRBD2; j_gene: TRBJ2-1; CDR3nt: TGTGCCAGCAGCGCCGGACTAGCGGGGGCCTACAATGAGCAGTTCTTC; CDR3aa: CASSAGLAGAYNEQFF
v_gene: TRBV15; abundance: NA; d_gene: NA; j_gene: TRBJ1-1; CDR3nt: TGTGCCACCAGTATACCGGGACGGGAAAACACTGAAGCTTTCTTT; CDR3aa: CATSIPGRENTEAFF
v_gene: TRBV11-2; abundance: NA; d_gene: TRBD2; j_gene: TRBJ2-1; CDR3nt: TGTGCCAGCAGCCGAGAGACTAGCGGGATCCTAGGCGAGCAGTTCTTC; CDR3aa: CASSRETSGILGEQFF
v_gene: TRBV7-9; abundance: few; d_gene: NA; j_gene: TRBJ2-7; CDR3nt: TGTGCCAGCAGCTTAGAAGGACTACGTCAGTACTTC; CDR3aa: CASSLEGLRQYF
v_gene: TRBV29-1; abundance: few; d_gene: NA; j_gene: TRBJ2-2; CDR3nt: TGCAGCGCCCAAAGGGACTCCAATACCGGGGAGCTGTTTTTT; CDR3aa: CSAQRDSNTGELFF
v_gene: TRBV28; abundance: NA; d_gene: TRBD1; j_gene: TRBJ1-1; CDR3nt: TGTGCCAGCAGCCGGACAGGGACCACTGAAGCTTTCTTT; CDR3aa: CASSRTGTTEAFF
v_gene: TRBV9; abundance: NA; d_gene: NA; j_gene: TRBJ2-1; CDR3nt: TGTGCCAGCAGCGTAGTTGAGGGTGATGAGCAGTTCTTC; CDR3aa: CASSVVEGDEQFF
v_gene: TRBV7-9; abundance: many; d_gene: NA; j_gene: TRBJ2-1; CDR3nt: TGTGCCAGCAGCGGGGACTTCTCCTACAATGAGCAGTTCTTC; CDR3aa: CASSGDFSYNEQFF
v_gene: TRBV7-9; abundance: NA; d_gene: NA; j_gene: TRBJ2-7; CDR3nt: TGTGCCAGCAGCTTGCAGAGCTCCTACGAGCAGTACTTC; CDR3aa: CASSLQSSYEQYF
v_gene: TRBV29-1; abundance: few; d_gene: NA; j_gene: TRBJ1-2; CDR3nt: TGCAGCGTTGAAGTCGAAGGCTCCTGGTATGGCTACACCTTC; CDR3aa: CSVEVEGSWYGYTF
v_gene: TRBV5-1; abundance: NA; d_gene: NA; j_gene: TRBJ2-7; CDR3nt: TGCGCCAGCAGCTTGTCCGGCGCTTTGAGCTACGAGCAGTACTTC; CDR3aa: CASSLSGALSYEQYF
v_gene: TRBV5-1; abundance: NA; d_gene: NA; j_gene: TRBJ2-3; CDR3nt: TGCGCCAGCAGTTTCGCCGGGAGCCCCCCCACAGATACGCAGTATTTT; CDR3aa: CASSFAGSPPTDTQYF
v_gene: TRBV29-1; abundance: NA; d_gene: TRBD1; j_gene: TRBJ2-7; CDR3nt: TGCAGCACCCGACAGGGTGCCTACGAGCAGTACTTC; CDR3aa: CSTRQGAYEQYF
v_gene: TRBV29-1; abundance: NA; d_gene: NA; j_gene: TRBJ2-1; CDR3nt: TGCAGCGTTGAAGGCGGCAGGGAGTATGAGCAGTTCTTC; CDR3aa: CSVEGGREYEQFF
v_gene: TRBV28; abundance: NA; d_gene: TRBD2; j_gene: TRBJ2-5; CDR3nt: TGTGCCAGCAGTCCCCCCCGGGAGGGGAAAGAGACCCAGTACTTC; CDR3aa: CASSPPREGKETQYF
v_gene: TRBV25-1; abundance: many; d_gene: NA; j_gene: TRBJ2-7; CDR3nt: TGTGCCAGCAGTGATAGGCAGGCTTGGGAGCAGTACTTC; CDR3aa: CASSDRQAWEQYF
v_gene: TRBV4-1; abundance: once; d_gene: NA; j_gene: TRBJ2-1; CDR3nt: TGCGCCAGCAGCCTAAATAGCGGAGCCTCCTACAATGAGCAGTTCTTC; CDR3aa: CASSLNSGASYNEQFF
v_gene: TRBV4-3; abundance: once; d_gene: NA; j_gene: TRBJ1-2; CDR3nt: TGCGCCAGCAGCCAAGAGAGCGGAACCTATGGCTACACCTTC; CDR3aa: CASSQESGTYGYTF
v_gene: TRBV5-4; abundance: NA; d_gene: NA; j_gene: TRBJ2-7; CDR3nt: TGTGCCAGCAGCTTTTCAGGGAGAGGAGAGCAGTACTTC; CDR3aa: CASSFSGRGEQYF
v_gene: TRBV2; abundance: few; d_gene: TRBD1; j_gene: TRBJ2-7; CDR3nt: TGTGCCAGCAGCGCCCCCGGGACAGGGGATCCTTTGTGGGAGCAGTACTTC; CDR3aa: CASSAPGTGDPLWEQYF
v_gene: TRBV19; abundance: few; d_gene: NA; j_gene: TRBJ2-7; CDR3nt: TGTGCCAGTAGTATCACCAGTAGCTCCTACGAGCAGTACTTC; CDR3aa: CASSITSSSYEQYF
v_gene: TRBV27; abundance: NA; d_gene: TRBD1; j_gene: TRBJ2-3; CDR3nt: TGTGCCAGCAGTAAAGACAGGGGCCCAGATACGCAGTATTTT; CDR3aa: CASSKDRGPDTQYF
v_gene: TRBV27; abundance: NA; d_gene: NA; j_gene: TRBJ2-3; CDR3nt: TGTGCCAGCAGTCCCCCTAAGCGGTCGGGAGAGTATTGGGGCACAGATACGCAGTATTTT; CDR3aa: CASSPPKRSGEYWGTDTQYF
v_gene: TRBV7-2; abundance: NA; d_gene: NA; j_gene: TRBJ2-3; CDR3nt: TGTGCCAGCAGCTGGATGCAAGATACGCAGTATTTT; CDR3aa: CASSWMQDTQYF
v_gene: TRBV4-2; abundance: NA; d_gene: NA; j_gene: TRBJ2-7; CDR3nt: TGTGCCAGCAGCCGAGACTTTCTTAGCGGTTCCTACGAGCAGTACTTC; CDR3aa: CASSRDFLSGSYEQYF
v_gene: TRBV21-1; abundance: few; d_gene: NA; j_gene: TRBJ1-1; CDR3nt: TGTGCCAGCGGGGACAGGGGGGTGAACACTGAAGCTTTCTTT; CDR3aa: CASGDRGVNTEAFF
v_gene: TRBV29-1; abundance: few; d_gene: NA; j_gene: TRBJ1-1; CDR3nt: TGCAGCGTTGCGTCTCAGGCTGGCGCTGAAGCTTTCTTT; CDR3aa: CSVASQAGAEAFF
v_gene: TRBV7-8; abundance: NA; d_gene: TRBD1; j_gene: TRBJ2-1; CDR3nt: TGTGCCAGCAGCCTTAGCAGGGGACAGGTCTCCTACAATGAGCAGTTCTTC; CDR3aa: CASSLSRGQVSYNEQFF
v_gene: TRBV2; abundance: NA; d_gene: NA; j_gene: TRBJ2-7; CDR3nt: TGTGCCAGCACGGACAGTCCTTTCTCCTACGAGCAGTACTTC; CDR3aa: CASTDSPFSYEQYF
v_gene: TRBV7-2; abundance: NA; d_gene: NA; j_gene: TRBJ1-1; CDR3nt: TGTGCCAGCAGCTTTCCCCGGGAGCCGACTCCTATGAACACTGAAGCTTTCTTT; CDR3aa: CASSFPREPTPMNTEAFF
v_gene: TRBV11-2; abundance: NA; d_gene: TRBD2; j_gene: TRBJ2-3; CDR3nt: TGTGCCAGCAGCTCCGAGCTAGCGGGAGGGCAAGATACGCAGTATTTT; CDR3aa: CASSSELAGGQDTQYF